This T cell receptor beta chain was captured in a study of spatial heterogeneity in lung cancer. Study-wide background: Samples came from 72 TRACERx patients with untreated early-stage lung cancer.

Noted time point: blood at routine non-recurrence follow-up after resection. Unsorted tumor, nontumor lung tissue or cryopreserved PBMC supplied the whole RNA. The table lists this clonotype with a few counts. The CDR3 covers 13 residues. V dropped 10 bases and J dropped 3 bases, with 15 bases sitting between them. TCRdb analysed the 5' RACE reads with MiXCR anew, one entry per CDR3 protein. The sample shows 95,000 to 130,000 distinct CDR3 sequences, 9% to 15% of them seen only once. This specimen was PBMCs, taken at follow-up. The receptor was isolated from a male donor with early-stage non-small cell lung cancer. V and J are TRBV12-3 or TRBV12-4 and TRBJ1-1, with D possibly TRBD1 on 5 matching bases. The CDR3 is CANTGPGDTEAFF. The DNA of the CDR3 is TGTGCCAACACCGGTCCGGGGGACACTGAAGCTTTCTTT.